The rows below give T cell receptor beta chains drawn from one sample of a study of shared clonotypes between healthy human individuals. This table comes from immunoSEQ multiplex PCR, and its TCRdb copy is limited to in-frame clones, with some not included. The sample comprises around 750,000 clones, less than 85% of which are singletons, and about 1.7% rests with the top ten. The source material was memory CD4+ T cells sorted from blood. These receptor sequences come from a woman aged 30 to 39 in good health. Both conserved end residues are part of each CDR3. A D gene is named only where the DNA matches it firmly. The size of a clone is reported for some rows only, either as once, few or many, or as a class for expanded clones.

J | D | V | size | CDR3 | DNA
TRBJ2-5 | - | TRBV5-1 | - | CASSPHPGTEETQYF | TGCGCCAGCAGCCCACACCCCGGGACGGAAGAGACCCAGTACTTC
TRBJ1-2 | - | TRBV7-4 | - | CASSFPETVIYGYTF | TGTGCCAGCAGCTTTCCCGAGACAGTGATCTATGGCTACACCTTC
TRBJ2-1 | - | TRBV6-6 | - | CASAGSGLDRDEQFF | TGTGCCAGCGCGGGGTCGGGGCTAGATAGGGATGAGCAGTTCTTC
TRBJ2-1 | TRBD1 | TRBV5-4 | - | CASSPRTGATYNEQFF | TGTGCCAGCAGCCCGCGGACAGGGGCGACCTACAATGAGCAGTTCTTC
TRBJ1-4 | TRBD1 | TRBV28 | - | CASSWTGGGEKLFF | TGTGCCAGCAGTTGGACAGGGGGAGGTGAAAAACTGTTTTTT
TRBJ2-3 | - | TRBV7-2 | - | CASSSKRLAADTQYF | TGTGCCAGCAGCTCAAAACGGCTAGCTGCAGATACGCAGTATTTT
TRBJ2-3 | - | TRBV4-1 | many | CASSHNRRSTDTQYF | TGCGCCAGCAGCCATAACAGGCGTAGCACAGATACGCAGTATTTT
TRBJ1-5 | - | TRBV19 | few | CASSIGGAAQHF | TGTGCCAGTAGTATTGGGGGGGCGGCCCAGCATTTT
TRBJ2-3 | TRBD2 | TRBV28 | - | CASSSGLAGSTQYF | TGTGCCAGCAGTTCGGGACTAGCGGGATCTACGCAGTATTTT
TRBJ2-7 | - | TRBV5-8 | - | CASSFQQGRSYEQYF | TGTGCCAGCAGCTTTCAACAGGGACGCTCCTACGAGCAGTACTTC
TRBJ2-1 | - | TRBV28 | - | CASSLSGGWSSYNEQFF | TGTGCCAGCAGTTTATCGGGGGGCTGGAGCTCCTACAATGAGCAGTTCTTC
TRBJ2-7 | TRBD2 | TRBV10-2 | - | CASSGGGSYYEQYF | TGCGCCAGCAGTGGGGGAGGGTCTTACTACGAGCAGTACTTC
TRBJ1-1 | - | TRBV7-9 | - | CASSYARGRNTEAFF | TGTGCCAGCAGCTACGCGCGGGGGCGGAACACTGAAGCTTTCTTT
TRBJ2-7 | - | TRBV9 | - | CASSAAGQREQYF | TGTGCCAGCAGCGCGGCAGGGCAGCGGGAGCAGTACTTC
TRBJ2-7 | - | TRBV28 | - | CASRSPSVDEQYF | TGTGCCAGCAGGTCCCCCTCGGTGGACGAGCAGTACTTC
TRBJ2-3 | TRBD2 | TRBV6-6 | - | CASSITSGTSTDTQYF | TGTGCCAGCAGTATTACTAGCGGGACTAGCACAGATACGCAGTATTTT
TRBJ2-5 | - | TRBV2 | - | CASSEQAGTQETQYF | TGTGCCAGCAGTGAACAGGCGGGTACCCAAGAGACCCAGTACTTC
TRBJ2-7 | - | TRBV28 | - | CASSFGRGGYEQYF | TGTGCCAGCAGTTTCGGGAGAGGGGGTTACGAGCAGTACTTC
TRBJ2-3 | TRBD1 | TRBV5-4 | - | CASSLRTGASTDTQYF | TGTGCCAGCAGCCTCCGGACAGGAGCTAGCACAGATACGCAGTATTTT
TRBJ2-5 | - | TRBV29-1 | - | CSVGQHDQETQYF | TGCAGCGTGGGGCAACATGATCAAGAGACCCAGTACTTC
TRBJ1-1 | - | TRBV5-1 | - | CASSLDGRRRNTEAFF | TGCGCCAGCAGCTTAGACGGTCGGAGAAGGAACACTGAAGCTTTCTTT
TRBJ1-2 | - | TRBV23-1 | - | CASSPGDRSYGYTF | TGCGCCAGCAGCCCAGGGGACCGTAGCTATGGCTACACCTTC
TRBJ1-1 | - | TRBV30 | - | CAWSVQFDTEAFF | TGTGCCTGGAGTGTACAGTTCGACACTGAAGCTTTCTTT
TRBJ2-1 | TRBD2 | TRBV16 | - | CASSQYSGGNEQFF | TGTGCCAGCAGCCAATATTCGGGAGGCAATGAGCAGTTCTTC
TRBJ1-4 | - | TRBV15 | - | CATSRDMGNEKLFF | TGTGCCACCAGCAGAGACATGGGGAATGAAAAACTGTTTTTT
TRBJ2-6 | - | TRBV4-2 | few | CASSQSVAGANVLTF | TGTGCCAGCAGCCAATCAGTGGCTGGGGCCAACGTCCTGACTTTC
TRBJ2-1 | TRBD2 | TRBV28 | once | CASSLSSGSSYNEQFF | TGTGCCAGCAGTTTATCCAGCGGGAGCTCCTACAATGAGCAGTTCTTC
TRBJ1-5 | - | TRBV2 | - | CASSEGTLQGQPQHF | TGTGCCAGCAGTGAAGGAACACTACAGGGACAGCCCCAGCATTTT
TRBJ2-3 | TRBD2 | TRBV30 | - | CAWSSGRRDTQYF | TGTGCCTGGTCTAGCGGGAGAAGAGATACGCAGTATTTT
TRBJ1-1 | TRBD1 | TRBV2 | - | CASRTGRNTEAFF | TGTGCCTCGAGGACAGGACGGAACACTGAAGCTTTCTTT
TRBJ2-1 | TRBD1 | TRBV6-4 | - | CASNPTGGENNEQFF | TGTGCCAGCAACCCGACAGGGGGAGAGAACAATGAGCAGTTCTTC
TRBJ2-7 | TRBD2 | TRBV6-5 | - | CASSSLYSGAPYEQYF | TGTGCCAGCAGTTCACTCTACAGCGGGGCCCCCTACGAGCAGTACTTC
TRBJ2-3 | - | TRBV11-3 | - | CASSIDGGNLLDTQYF | TGTGCCAGCAGCATAGACGGGGGCAATTTGTTGGATACGCAGTATTTT
TRBJ2-7 | TRBD1 | TRBV5-4 | - | CASSVGQGGVYEQYF | TGTGCCAGCAGCGTGGGACAGGGCGGGGTTTACGAGCAGTACTTC
TRBJ2-1 | TRBD2 | TRBV4-1 | few | CASSQSTSGKFNEQFF | TGCGCCAGCAGCCAATCTACTAGCGGGAAGTTTAATGAGCAGTTCTTC
TRBJ2-1 | TRBD2 | TRBV4-2 | - | CASSQPSGLAGGPKQFF | TGTGCCAGCAGCCAACCCTCCGGACTAGCGGGAGGGCCTAAGCAGTTCTTC
TRBJ2-3 | - | TRBV11-3 | - | CASSLGDQFSTDTQYF | TGTGCCAGCAGCTTAGGGGACCAGTTCAGCACAGATACGCAGTATTTT
TRBJ2-3 | TRBD2 | TRBV7-9 | few | CASSLARLAGVAADTQYF | TGTGCCAGCAGCTTAGCGCGACTAGCGGGAGTAGCGGCAGATACGCAGTATTTT
TRBJ2-5 | - | TRBV27 | - | CASSLGVSHKQETQYF | TGTGCCAGCAGTTTAGGGGTGTCACACAAACAAGAGACCCAGTACTTC
TRBJ2-2 | - | TRBV29-1 | - | CSVARSGETGELFF | TGCAGCGTAGCTCGATCCGGCGAGACCGGGGAGCTGTTTTTT
TRBJ1-1 | - | TRBV28 | - | CASPPTRGGGEAFF | TGTGCCAGCCCACCTACCCGGGGTGGAGGTGAAGCTTTCTTT
TRBJ1-4 | - | TRBV27 | - | CASGRGAKTEKLFF | TGTGCCAGCGGGAGGGGGGCGAAGACTGAAAAACTGTTTTTT
TRBJ1-3 | TRBD1 | TRBV30 | - | CAWNRDRAGGNTIYF | TGTGCCTGGAACCGGGACAGGGCCGGAGGAAACACCATATATTTT
TRBJ2-5 | - | TRBV6-1 | - | CASYRLGETQYF | TGTGCCAGCTACAGGTTGGGAGAGACCCAGTACTTC
TRBJ2-3 | - | TRBV28 | - | CASSSPGDVKDTQYF | TGTGCCAGCAGTTCCCCTGGGGATGTGAAAGATACGCAGTATTTT
TRBJ1-4 | TRBD1 | TRBV11-2 | - | CASSPNSGQGTEKLFF | TGTGCCAGCAGCCCTAACAGCGGACAGGGCACTGAAAAACTGTTTTTT
TRBJ2-2 | - | TRBV28 | - | CASSFLAGELFF | TGTGCCAGCAGTTTCTTGGCCGGGGAGCTGTTTTTT